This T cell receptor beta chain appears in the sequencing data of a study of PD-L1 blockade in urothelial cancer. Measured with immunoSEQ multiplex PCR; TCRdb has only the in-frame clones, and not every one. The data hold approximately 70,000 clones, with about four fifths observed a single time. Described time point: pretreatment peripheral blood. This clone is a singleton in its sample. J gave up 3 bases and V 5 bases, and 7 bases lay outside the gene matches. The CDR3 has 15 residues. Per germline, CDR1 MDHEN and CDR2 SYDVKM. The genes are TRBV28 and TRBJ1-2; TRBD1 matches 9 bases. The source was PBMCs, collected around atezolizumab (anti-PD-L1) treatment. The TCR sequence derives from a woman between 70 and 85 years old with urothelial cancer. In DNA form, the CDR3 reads TGTGCCAGCAGTCCAGGACAGGGGCATTACTATGGCTACACCTTC. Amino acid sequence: CASSPGQGHYYGYTF.